This T cell receptor beta chain appears in the sequencing data of a study of blood T cell repertoires in COVID-19 (dated by TCRdb to between 2020 and 2021). For the study in its entirety: Samples covering the acute and convalescent phases of COVID-19 were provided by collaborators in the United States, Italy and Spain. The material from the prospective study consisted of cDNA or gDNA derived from T cells, B-cell-depleted T cells, or PBMCs. Deeply sampled blood TCRbeta repertoires from subjects exposed to, actively infected with, or recovered from COVID-19 were included in the dataset. The repertoires were made available in a free public database intended to serve as a resource for research on the immune response to SARS-CoV-2. Samples were obtained from the ongoing ImmuneRACE study (first 160 participants) and from 1,254 subjects provided by 6 global collaborators. A de-identified subject ID, COVID-19 status, age in years and sex were almost always included in the sample metadata. Where available, HLA class I and class II types were obtained from metadata supplied by the sample provider rather than from assay-based typing. Study-wide findings and limitations: How much clinical and demographic metadata was included differed by source and by participant, and the metadata was provided uncurated.

Each collaborating institution followed its own protocols to collect whole blood in K2EDTA tubes. For TCRbeta analysis, collaborator samples were shipped as frozen whole blood, as isolated PBMCs, or as DNA extracted from either sample type. Details on this clone: Its target antigen remains unknown. Nothing much larger sits one base from this clone, and base qualities are not available.

The immunoSEQ Assay, a bias-controlled multiplex PCR, was used to amplify TCRbeta CDR3 regions from genomic DNA. For the original study's pipeline: Within the assay, amplification of reference gene primers was used to estimate how many nucleated cells each sample contained. To quantify the absolute abundance of each unique TCRbeta CDR3 rearrangement, sequence reads were collapsed and filtered. For each sample, productive Simpson clonality was calculated by taking the square root of Simpson's diversity index across productive rearrangements. In its TCRdb copy, this immuneACCESS table keeps in-frame sequences only and misses some clones. Where compared with another copy, unresolved V genes explain less than half of these, and the others have no known cause. From that table come the V and J calls and clone size; the DNA was used to work out D and trimming. The sample records around 250,000 clones, over 70% of which are singletons. 5% to 6% of the sample rests with the top ten.

Trimming takes 5 bases from V and 7 bases from J, and the germline ends sit 16 bases apart. The CDR3 starts with the cysteine, ends with the phenylalanine, and has 13 residues. Only the CDR3 portion is preserved as DNA: 39 bases, with reading frame beginning at the first base. Via the germline V gene, CDR1 is SGHRS and CDR2 YFSETQ. The sequence is built from TRBV5-1 and TRBJ2-7, and perhaps TRBD2 as D gene, on 6 matching bases. Source material: peripheral blood. The sequence was obtained from a man older than 75 with acute or convalescent COVID-19. CDR3 protein: CASRSEGTREQYF. Read as DNA, the sequence is TGCGCCAGCAGATCCGAAGGGACTCGGGAGCAGTACTTC.